This TCR beta chain was found in a study of CD8+CD57+ T cells in acquired aplastic anemia. As for the study in general: An average of about 3.4 ug of DNA was obtained from sorted CD4+ and CD8+ cells. General study results and limits: Patients and controls had in common around 29 CD8+ CDR3 sequences.

This clonotype was detected ten times or more. What it recognizes is unknown. All sequencing subjects had displayed CD8+CD57+ cell expansion on flow cytometry. Researchers used genomic DNA as the template to profile TCR beta VDJ and CDR3. MiXCR, applied by TCRdb to the reads, yields one record per CDR3 protein. The sample holds approximately 470,000 distinct CDR3 sequences, around 30% seen once. The germline gives CDR1 SNHLY, CDR2 FYNNEI. This CDR3 has 15 residues. The ends were cut back, 4 bases at V and 0 bases at J, with 12 bases in the middle. Sequencing input: sorted CD4+, CD8+, or CD8+CD57+ T cells (not recorded which) from PBMCs. The clonotype comes from a human donor with aplastic anemia. The rearrangement links TRBV2 to TRBJ1-1; possible D gene TRBD1, 6 bases. CDR3 protein: CASSVGGGLNTEAFF. CDR3 nucleotide sequence: TGTGCCAGCAGTGTTGGGGGGGGCTTGAACACTGAAGCTTTCTTT. The variable domain in full, completed from reference TRBV2 and TRBJ1-1, reads EPEVTQTPSHQVTQMGQEVILRCVPISNHLYFYWYRQILGQKVEFLVSFYNNEISEKSEIFDDQFSVERPDGSNFTLKIRSTKLEDSAMYFCASSVGGGLNTEAFFGQGTRLTVV.